This TCR beta chain was retrieved from a study of Graves' ophthalmopathy and Graves' hyperthyroidism. Study-wide findings and caveats: Blood also harbored most expanded thyroid clonotypes above 0.001 frequency.

Hyperthyroidism was new, under 2 months, in patients aged 18 to 65. Thyroid ultrasound, orbital computed tomography, TRAb, serum thyroxine and clinical symptoms formed the basis of diagnosis. There are 14 residues in the CDR3. Trimming cost V 2 bases and J 6 bases, with 10 bases left between them. Germline lookup yields CDR1 MNHNY and CDR2 SVGAGI (reference sequence). This clonotype was seen more than once but under ten times. Its antigen remains unknown. Scientists amplified the TCR beta CDR3 regions from RNA transcripts. RT-PCR in the first round used HTBI primers; a second-round multiplex PCR followed. MiXCR, applied by TCRdb to the multiplex PCR reads, yields one record per CDR3 protein. The table lists a few hundred thousand distinct CDR3 sequences, roughly 39% of them singletons, with about 4.2% in the top ten.

The source of this sequence is an adult man with Graves' hyperthyroidism. Sample: peripheral blood or thyroid tissue (not recorded which). This chain uses TRBV6-6 with TRBJ2-2, with D perhaps matching TRBD2 (6 bases). CDR3: CASSYRRDPGELFF. The DNA of the CDR3 is TGTGCCAGCAGTTACCGGAGGGACCCCGGGGAGCTGTTTTTT.